Listed below are T cell receptor beta chains from one sample, sequenced in a study of neurological immune-mediated disorders. TCRdb called the 5' RACE reads again in MiXCR, with one record for every CDR3 protein. The sample contains around 70,000 distinct CDR3 sequences, 3.2% of which appear only once. The sequenced material came from PBMCs. These TCRs come from a woman aged 50 to 60 with multiple sclerosis. Both conserved end residues are part of each CDR3. D genes are given only for firm matches. Expanded clones get a size class; other rows say once, few or many, or leave the size out.

V: TRBV20-1; D: -; size: many; J: TRBJ2-3; DNA: TGCAGTGCTAGCGTCCCTAGGAGAGCGACAGATACGCAGTATTTT; CDR3: CSASVPRRATDTQYF
V: TRBV20-1; D: TRBD1; size: many; J: TRBJ2-7; DNA: TGCAGTGCCCCGGGACAGGGGTTTTACGAGCAGTACTTC; CDR3: CSAPGQGFYEQYF
V: TRBV20-1; D: -; size: many; J: TRBJ2-1; DNA: TGCAGTGCTAGGAGCGGAAACTCCTACAATGAGCAGTTCTTC; CDR3: CSARSGNSYNEQFF
V: TRBV10-3; D: -; size: many; J: TRBJ2-2; DNA: TGTGCCATCACCCACACGCCCACCGGGGAGCTGTTTTTT; CDR3: CAITHTPTGELFF
V: TRBV5-5; D: -; size: many; J: TRBJ2-3; DNA: TGTGCCAGCAGCTCCTGGACGGGTTACACAGATACGCAGTATTTT; CDR3: CASSSWTGYTDTQYF
V: TRBV4-2; D: -; size: many; J: TRBJ1-2; DNA: TGTGCCAGCAGCCAAGGTCAGGTATCGGTCTATGGCTACACCTTC; CDR3: CASSQGQVSVYGYTF
V: TRBV20-1; D: TRBD1; size: many; J: TRBJ1-4; DNA: TGCAGTGCCCGACGGGGGACCGGGACAGCTGATGAAAAACTGTTTTTT; CDR3: CSARRGTGTADEKLFF
V: TRBV6-4; D: TRBD2; size: many; J: TRBJ2-3; DNA: TGTGCCAGCAGTGAGCGGGGGAGCACAGATACGCAGTATTTT; CDR3: CASSERGSTDTQYF
V: TRBV7-6; D: -; size: many; J: TRBJ1-6; DNA: TGTGCCAGCAGCTTAGGACAGAATAATTCACCCCTCCACTTT; CDR3: CASSLGQNNSPLHF
V: TRBV29-1; D: -; size: -; J: TRBJ1-1; DNA: TGCAGCGTTGAAAAGGCGGCAGGGGAAGCTTTCTTT; CDR3: CSVEKAAGEAFF
V: TRBV7-2; D: -; size: many; J: TRBJ2-2; DNA: TGTGCCAGCAGCCCAGTTCGGAACACCGGGGAGCTGTTTTTT; CDR3: CASSPVRNTGELFF
V: TRBV7-2; D: -; size: -; J: TRBJ1-1; DNA: TGTGCCAGCAGCCCCCGTAGGGGCAGGCTGAACACTGAAGCTTTCTTT; CDR3: CASSPRRGRLNTEAFF
V: TRBV20-1; D: TRBD2; size: many; J: TRBJ2-1; DNA: TGCAGTGCTAAGCCCCTAGCGGACAATTACAATGAGCAGTTCTTC; CDR3: CSAKPLADNYNEQFF
V: TRBV6-2/TRBV6-3; D: -; size: many; J: TRBJ2-5; DNA: TGTGCCAGCAGTTATATTGAGACCCAGTACTTC; CDR3: CASSYIETQYF
V: TRBV28; D: TRBD1; size: medium-sized; J: TRBJ2-7; DNA: TGTGCCAGCAGTAAGGGGGCCGGGACAGGGGCCTCCTACGAGCAGTACTTC; CDR3: CASSKGAGTGASYEQYF
V: TRBV20-1; D: -; size: many; J: TRBJ1-3; DNA: TGCAGTGCTAGGAACCCCACGGGGGCTGGTGGAAACACCATATATTTT; CDR3: CSARNPTGAGGNTIYF
V: TRBV12-3/TRBV12-4; D: -; size: many; J: TRBJ1-1; DNA: TGTGCCAGCAGTGCCAAGGGTGAAGCTTTCTTT; CDR3: CASSAKGEAFF
V: TRBV12-3/TRBV12-4; D: -; size: many; J: TRBJ2-2; DNA: TGTGCCAGCAGACCCCTGGACTACACCGGGGAGCTGTTTTTT; CDR3: CASRPLDYTGELFF
V: TRBV7-2; D: -; size: many; J: TRBJ1-2; DNA: TGTGCCAGCAGCCCCGCGGAGCAGAAAACTAACTATGGCTACACCTTC; CDR3: CASSPAEQKTNYGYTF
V: TRBV9; D: -; size: many; J: TRBJ2-7; DNA: TGTGCCAGCAGCGTGAGCGGTCCTAGCTACGAGCAGTACTTC; CDR3: CASSVSGPSYEQYF
V: TRBV6-2/TRBV6-3; D: -; size: many; J: TRBJ1-2; DNA: TGTGCCAGCAGTTCCGTCAGGGGTCGTGGCTACACCTTC; CDR3: CASSSVRGRGYTF
V: TRBV12-3/TRBV12-4; D: -; size: many; J: TRBJ2-3; DNA: TGTGCCAGCAGCGGGAGTGCCTCAGATACGCAGTATTTT; CDR3: CASSGSASDTQYF
V: TRBV4-3; D: -; size: many; J: TRBJ1-1; DNA: TGCGCCAGCAGCCAACAGGGCCGAATAAATCAGGGGGAAGCTTTCTTT; CDR3: CASSQQGRINQGEAFF